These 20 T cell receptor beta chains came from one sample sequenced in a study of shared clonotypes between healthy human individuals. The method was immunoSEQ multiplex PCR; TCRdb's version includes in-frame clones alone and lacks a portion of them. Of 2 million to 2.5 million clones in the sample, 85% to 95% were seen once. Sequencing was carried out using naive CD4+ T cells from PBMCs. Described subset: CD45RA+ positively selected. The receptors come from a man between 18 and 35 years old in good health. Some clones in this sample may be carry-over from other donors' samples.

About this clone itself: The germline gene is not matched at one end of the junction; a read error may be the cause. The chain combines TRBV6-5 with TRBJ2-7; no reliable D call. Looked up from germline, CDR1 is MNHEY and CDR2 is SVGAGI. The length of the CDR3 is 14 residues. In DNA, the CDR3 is TGTGCCAGCAGCACTCTCCTTGACGATGGTGGTAAGGACTTC. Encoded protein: CASSTLLDDGGKDF.

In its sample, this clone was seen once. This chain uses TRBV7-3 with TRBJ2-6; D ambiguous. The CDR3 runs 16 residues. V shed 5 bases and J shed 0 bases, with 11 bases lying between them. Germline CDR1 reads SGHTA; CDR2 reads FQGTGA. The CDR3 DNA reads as TGTGCCAGCAGCCCCGGTCGTTACTCTGGGGCCAACGTCCTGACTTTC. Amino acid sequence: CASSPGRYSGANVLTF. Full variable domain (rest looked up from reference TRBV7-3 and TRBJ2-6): GAGVSQTPSNKVTEKGKYVELRCDPISGHTALYWYRQSLGQGPEFLIYFQGTGAADDSGLPNDRFFAVRPEGSVSTLKIQRTERGDSAVYLCASSPGRYSGANVLTFGAGSRLTVL.

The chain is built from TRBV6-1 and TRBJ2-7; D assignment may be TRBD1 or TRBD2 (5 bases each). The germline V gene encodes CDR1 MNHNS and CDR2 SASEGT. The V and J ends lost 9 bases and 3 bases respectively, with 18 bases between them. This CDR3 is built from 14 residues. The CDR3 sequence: CASSRDVRDYEQYF. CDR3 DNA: TGTGCCAGTTCGAGGGACGTAAGAGACTACGAGCAGTACTTC.

The CDR3 region is CASSAIPGQGASGYTF. The CDR3 DNA is TGCGCCAGCAGCGCCATTCCGGGACAGGGGGCAAGCGGCTACACCTTC. This chain connects TRBV5-1 to TRBJ1-2; 12 bases match TRBD1. The CDR3 loop spans 16 amino acids. J lost 8 bases, V lost 4 bases, and 12 bases had no gene match. Looked up from germline, CDR1 is SGHRS and CDR2 is YFSETQ. The complete variable domain, with remaining parts taken from reference TRBV5-1 and TRBJ1-2, reads KAGVTQTPRYLIKTRGQQVTLSCSPISGHRSVSWYQQTPGQGLQFLFEYFSETQRNKGNFPGRFSGRQFSNSRSEMNVSTLELGDSALYLCASSAIPGQGASGYTFGSGTRLTVV.

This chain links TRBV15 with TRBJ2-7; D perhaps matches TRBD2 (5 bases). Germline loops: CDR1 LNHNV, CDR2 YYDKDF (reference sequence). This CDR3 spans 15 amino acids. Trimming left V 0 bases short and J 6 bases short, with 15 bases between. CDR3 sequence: CATSRDALLASEQYF. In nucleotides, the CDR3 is TGTGCCACCAGCAGAGACGCCCTCCTAGCTTCCGAGCAGTACTTC.

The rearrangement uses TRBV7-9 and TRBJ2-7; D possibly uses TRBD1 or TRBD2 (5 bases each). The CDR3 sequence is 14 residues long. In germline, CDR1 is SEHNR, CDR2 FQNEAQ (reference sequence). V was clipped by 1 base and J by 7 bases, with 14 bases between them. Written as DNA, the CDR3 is TGTGCCAGCAGCTTAGGGCAGGGCGAGGGAGAGCAGTACTTC. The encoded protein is CASSLGQGEGEQYF.

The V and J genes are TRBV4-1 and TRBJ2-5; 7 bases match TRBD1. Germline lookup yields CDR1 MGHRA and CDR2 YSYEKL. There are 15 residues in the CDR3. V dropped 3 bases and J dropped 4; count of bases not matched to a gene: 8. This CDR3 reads CASSHQQGSAETQYF. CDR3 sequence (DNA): TGCGCCAGCAGCCACCAACAGGGGTCTGCAGAGACCCAGTACTTC.

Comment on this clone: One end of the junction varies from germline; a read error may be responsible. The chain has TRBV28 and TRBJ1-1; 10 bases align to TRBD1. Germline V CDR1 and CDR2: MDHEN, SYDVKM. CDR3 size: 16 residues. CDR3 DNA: TGTGCCAGCAGTTCCTCGGGACAGGGGCGGAACGCTGAAGCTTTCTTT. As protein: CASSSSGQGRNAEAFF.

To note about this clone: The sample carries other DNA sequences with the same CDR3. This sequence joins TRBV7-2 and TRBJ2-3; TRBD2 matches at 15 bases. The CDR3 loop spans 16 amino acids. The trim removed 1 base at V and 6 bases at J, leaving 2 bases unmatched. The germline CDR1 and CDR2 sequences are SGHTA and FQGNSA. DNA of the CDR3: TGTGCCAGCAGCTTAGGGACTAGCGGGAGGGGGGATACGCAGTATTTT. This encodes CASSLGTSGRGDTQYF.

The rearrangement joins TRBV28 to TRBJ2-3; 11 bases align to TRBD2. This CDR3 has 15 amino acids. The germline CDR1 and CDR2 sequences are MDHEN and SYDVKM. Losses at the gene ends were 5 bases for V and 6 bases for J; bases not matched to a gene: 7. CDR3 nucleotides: TGTGCCAGCAGTGAGACTAGCGGGAAGCGGGATACGCAGTATTTT. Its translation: CASSETSGKRDTQYF.

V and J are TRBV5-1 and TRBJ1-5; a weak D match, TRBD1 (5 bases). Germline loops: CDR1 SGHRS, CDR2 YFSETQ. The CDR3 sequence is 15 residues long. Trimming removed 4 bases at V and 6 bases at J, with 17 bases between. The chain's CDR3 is CASSPEGQGAQPQHF. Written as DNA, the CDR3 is TGCGCCAGCAGCCCCGAGGGCCAGGGCGCTCAGCCCCAGCATTTT.

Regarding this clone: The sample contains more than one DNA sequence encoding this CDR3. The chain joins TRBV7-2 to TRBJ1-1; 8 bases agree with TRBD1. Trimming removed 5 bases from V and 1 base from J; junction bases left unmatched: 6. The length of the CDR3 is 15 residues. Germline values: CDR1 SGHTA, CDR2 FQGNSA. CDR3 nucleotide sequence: TGTGCCAGCAGCCCCCGGACAGGGAGGAACACTGAAGCTTTCTTT. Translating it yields CASSPRTGRNTEAFF.

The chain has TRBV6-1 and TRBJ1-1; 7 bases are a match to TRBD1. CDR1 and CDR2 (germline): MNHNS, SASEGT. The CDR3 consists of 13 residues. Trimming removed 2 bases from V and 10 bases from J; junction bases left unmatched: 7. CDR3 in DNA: TGTGCCAGCAGTGAACAGGGGGGGCTACGAGCTTTCTTT. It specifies CASSEQGGLRAFF.

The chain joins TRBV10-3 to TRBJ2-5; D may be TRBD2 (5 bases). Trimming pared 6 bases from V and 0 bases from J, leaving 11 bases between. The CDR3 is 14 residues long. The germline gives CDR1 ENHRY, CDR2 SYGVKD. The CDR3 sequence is CAIRAGGYQETQYF. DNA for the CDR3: TGTGCCATCAGGGCCGGAGGATACCAAGAGACCCAGTACTTC.

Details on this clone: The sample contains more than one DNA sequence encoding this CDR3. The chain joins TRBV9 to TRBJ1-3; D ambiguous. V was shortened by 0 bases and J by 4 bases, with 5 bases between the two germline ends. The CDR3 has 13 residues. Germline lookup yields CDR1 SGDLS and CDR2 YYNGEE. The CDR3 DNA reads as TGTGCCAGCAGCGTAGGCAGAGGAAACACCATATATTTT. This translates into CASSVGRGNTIYF.

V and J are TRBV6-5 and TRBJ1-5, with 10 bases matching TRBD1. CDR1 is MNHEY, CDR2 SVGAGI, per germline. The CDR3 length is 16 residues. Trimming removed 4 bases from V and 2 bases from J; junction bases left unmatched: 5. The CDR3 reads CASSSGQGMGNQPQHF. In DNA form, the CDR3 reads TGTGCCAGCAGTTCGGGACAGGGGATGGGCAATCAGCCCCAGCATTTT.

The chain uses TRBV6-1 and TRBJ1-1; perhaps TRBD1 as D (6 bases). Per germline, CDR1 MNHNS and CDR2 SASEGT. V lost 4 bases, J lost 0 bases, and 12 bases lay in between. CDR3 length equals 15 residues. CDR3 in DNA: TGTGCCAGCAGTGGGACAGCTAGCCTGAACACTGAAGCTTTCTTT. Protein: CASSGTASLNTEAFF.

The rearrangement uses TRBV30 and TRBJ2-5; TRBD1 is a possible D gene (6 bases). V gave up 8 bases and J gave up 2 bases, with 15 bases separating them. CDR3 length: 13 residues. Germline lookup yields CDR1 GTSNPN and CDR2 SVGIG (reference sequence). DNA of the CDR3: TGTGCCCAGAGTCAGGGGATACAAGAGACCCAGTACTTC. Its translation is CAQSQGIQETQYF.

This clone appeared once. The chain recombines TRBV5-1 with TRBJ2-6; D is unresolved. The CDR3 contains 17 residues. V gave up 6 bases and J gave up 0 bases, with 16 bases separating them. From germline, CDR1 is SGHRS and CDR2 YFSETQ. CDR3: CASTLTTYTSGANVLTF. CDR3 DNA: TGCGCCAGCACTCTTACGACATACACCTCTGGGGCCAACGTCCTGACTTTC.

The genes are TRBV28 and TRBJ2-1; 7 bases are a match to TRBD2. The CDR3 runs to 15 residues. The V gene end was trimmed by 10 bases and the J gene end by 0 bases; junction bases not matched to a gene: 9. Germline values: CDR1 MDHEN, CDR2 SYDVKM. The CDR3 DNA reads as TGTGCCACCCTCACGCGGGAGAGCTCCTACAATGAGCAGTTCTTC. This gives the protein CATLTRESSYNEQFF.